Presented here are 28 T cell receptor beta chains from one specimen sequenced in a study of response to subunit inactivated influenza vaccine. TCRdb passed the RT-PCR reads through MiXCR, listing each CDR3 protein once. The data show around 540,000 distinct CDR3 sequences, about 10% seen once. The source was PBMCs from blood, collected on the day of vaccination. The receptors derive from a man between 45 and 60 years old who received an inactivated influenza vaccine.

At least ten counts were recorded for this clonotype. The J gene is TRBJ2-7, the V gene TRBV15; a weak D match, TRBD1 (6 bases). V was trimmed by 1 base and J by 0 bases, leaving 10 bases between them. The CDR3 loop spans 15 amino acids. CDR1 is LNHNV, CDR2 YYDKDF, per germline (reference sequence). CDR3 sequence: CATSRARDTSYEQYF. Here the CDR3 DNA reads TGTGCCACCAGCAGAGCTCGGGACACCTCCTACGAGCAGTACTTC.

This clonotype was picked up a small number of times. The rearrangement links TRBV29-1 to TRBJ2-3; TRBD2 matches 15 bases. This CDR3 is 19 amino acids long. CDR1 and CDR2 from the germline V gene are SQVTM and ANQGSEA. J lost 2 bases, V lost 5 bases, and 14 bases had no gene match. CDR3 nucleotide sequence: TGCAGCGTTAGCCGAACCGGGACTAGCGGGGGGACTGACACAGATACGCAGTATTTT. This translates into CSVSRTGTSGGTDTDTQYF.

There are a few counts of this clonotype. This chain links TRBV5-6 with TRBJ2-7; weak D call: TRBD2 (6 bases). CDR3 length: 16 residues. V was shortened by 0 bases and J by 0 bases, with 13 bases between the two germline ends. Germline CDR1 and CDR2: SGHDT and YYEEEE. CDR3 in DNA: TGTGCCAGCAGCTTGGGTCGGGCGGGGTACTCCTACGAGCAGTACTTC. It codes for CASSLGRAGYSYEQYF.

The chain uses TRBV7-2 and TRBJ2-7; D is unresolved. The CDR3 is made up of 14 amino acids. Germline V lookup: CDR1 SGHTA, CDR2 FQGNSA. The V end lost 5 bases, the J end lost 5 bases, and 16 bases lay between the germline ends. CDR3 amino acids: CASSNYGTVHEQYF. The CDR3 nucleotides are TGTGCCAGCAGCAACTATGGTACGGTCCACGAGCAGTACTTC.

In DNA, the CDR3 is TGCAGTGCTAGTTGGGGGACTAGCAGATCAGATACGCAGTATTTT. Translating gives CSASWGTSRSDTQYF. The V and J genes are TRBV20-1 and TRBJ2-3; 9 bases align to TRBD2. The germline V gene has CDR1 DFQATT and CDR2 SNEGSKA (reference sequence). The CDR3 consists of 15 residues. J lost 4 bases, V lost 3 bases, and 8 bases had no gene match.

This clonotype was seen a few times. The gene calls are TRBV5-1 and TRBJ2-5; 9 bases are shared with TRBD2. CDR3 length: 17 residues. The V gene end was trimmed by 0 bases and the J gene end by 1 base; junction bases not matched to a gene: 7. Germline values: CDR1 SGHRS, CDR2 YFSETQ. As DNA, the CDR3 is TGCGCCAGCAGCTTGGCCGGATCTAGCGGGATCCAAGAGACCCAGTACTTC. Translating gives CASSLAGSSGIQETQYF. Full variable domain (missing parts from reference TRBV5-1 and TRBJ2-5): KAGVTQTPRYLIKTRGQQVTLSCSPISGHRSVSWYQQTPGQGLQFLFEYFSETQRNKGNFPGRFSGRQFSNSRSEMNVSTLELGDSALYLCASSLAGSSGIQETQYFGPGTRLLVL.

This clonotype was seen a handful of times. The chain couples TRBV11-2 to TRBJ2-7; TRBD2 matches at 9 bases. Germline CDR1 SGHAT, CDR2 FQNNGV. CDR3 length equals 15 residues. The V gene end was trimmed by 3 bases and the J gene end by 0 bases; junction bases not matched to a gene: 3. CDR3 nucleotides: TGTGCCAGCAGCTTTGGGACTAGCTTCTCCTACGAGCAGTACTTC. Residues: CASSFGTSFSYEQYF.

Written as DNA, the CDR3 is TGCAGTGCTAGGGAGGGGGGGAGAAAGACAGATACGCAGTATTTT. This gives the protein CSAREGGRKTDTQYF. The chain uses TRBV20-1 and TRBJ2-3; maybe TRBD2 (7 bases). The germline CDR1 and CDR2 sequences are DFQATT and SNEGSKA (reference sequence). The CDR3 runs 15 residues. V gave up 3 bases and J gave up 3 bases, with 16 bases separating them.

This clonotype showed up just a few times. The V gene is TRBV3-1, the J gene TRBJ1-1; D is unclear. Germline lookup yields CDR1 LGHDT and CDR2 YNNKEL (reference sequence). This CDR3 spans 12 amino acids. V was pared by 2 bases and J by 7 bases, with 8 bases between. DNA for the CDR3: TGTGCCAGCAGCCAACGGAGGAATGAAGCTTTCTTT. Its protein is CASSQRRNEAFF.

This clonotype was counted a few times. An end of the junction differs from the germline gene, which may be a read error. The DNA for the CDR3 is TGTGCCAGCAGTGCCGGGACAGGGGCTCACTCCTTC. It encodes CASSAGTGAHSF. This chain links TRBV6-5 with TRBJ1-2; TRBD1 agrees at 10 bases. This CDR3 spans 12 amino acids. Germline V lookup: CDR1 MNHEY, CDR2 SVGAGI.

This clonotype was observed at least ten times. For the CDR3, the DNA is TGTGCCAGCAGCTTGGATCTGTACAATGAGCAGTTCTTC. Translation gives CASSLDLYNEQFF. The chain couples TRBV7-2 to TRBJ2-1; D uncertain. CDR3 size: 13 residues. Germline-derived CDR1 and CDR2 are SGHTA and FQGNSA. Trimming left V 3 bases short and J 4 bases short, with 7 bases between.

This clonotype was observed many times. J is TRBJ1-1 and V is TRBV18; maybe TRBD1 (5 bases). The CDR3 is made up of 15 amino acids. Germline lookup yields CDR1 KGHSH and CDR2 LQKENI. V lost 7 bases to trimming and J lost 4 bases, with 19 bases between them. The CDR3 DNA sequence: TGTGCCAGCTTTCCGAGTACCGGGACGCTCACTGAAGCTTTCTTT. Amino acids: CASFPSTGTLTEAFF.

CDR3 in DNA: TGTGCCAGCAGCACCAAGACAGGGATCTCTGGAAACACCATATATTTT. Protein sequence: CASSTKTGISGNTIYF. The chain combines TRBV7-2 with TRBJ1-3; 7 nucleotides align to TRBD1. The CDR3 loop spans 16 amino acids. The junction had 7 bases not matched to a gene; V was cut back by 5 bases and J by 0 bases. Germline V CDR1 and CDR2: SGHTA, FQGNSA.

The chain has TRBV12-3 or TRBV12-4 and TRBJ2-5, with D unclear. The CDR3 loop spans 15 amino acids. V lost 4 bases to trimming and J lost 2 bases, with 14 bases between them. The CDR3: CASSSHPKGQETQYF. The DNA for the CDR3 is TGTGCCAGCAGTTCCCACCCCAAGGGTCAAGAGACCCAGTACTTC.

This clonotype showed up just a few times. The CDR3 bases are TGTGCCAGCAGCTTACAGACAGGGACTGAAGCTTTCTTT. This sequence encodes CASSLQTGTEAFF. This chain joins TRBV7-9 and TRBJ1-1, with 7 bases identical to TRBD1. Germline V gene data show CDR1 as SEHNR and CDR2 as FQNEAQ (reference sequence). The CDR3 has 13 amino acids. With V trimmed by 2 bases and J by 5 bases, 2 bases remained unmatched. The complete variable domain, with remaining parts taken from reference TRBV7-9 and TRBJ1-1, reads DTGVSQNPRHKITKRGQNVTFRCDPISEHNRLYWYRQTLGQGPEFLTYFQNEAQLEKSRLLSDRFSAERPKGSFSTLEIQRTEQGDSAMYLCASSLQTGTEAFFGQGTRLTVV.

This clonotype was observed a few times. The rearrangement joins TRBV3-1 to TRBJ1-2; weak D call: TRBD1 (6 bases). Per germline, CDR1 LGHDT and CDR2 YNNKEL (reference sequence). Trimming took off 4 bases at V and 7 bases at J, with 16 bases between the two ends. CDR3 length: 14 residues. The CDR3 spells CASSPQTGAGGYTF. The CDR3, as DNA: TGTGCCAGCAGCCCGCAGACGGGGGCCGGTGGCTACACCTTC. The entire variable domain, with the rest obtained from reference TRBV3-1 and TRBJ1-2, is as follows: DTAVSQTPKYLVTQMGNDKSIKCEQNLGHDTMYWYKQDSKKFLKIMFSYNNKELIINETVPNRFSPKSPDKAHLNLHINSLELGDSAVYFCASSPQTGAGGYTFGSGTRLTVV.

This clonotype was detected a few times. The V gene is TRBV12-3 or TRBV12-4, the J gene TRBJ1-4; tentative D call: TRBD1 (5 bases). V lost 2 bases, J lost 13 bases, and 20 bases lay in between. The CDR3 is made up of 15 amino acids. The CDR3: CASSLSVRQGLGLFF. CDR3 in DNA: TGTGCCAGCAGTTTATCGGTTCGGCAGGGTCTTGGACTGTTTTTT.

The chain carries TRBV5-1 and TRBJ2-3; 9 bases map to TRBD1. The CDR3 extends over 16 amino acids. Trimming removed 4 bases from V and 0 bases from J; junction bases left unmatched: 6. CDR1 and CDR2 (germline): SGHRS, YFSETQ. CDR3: CASSKYDRGSTDTQYF. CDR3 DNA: TGCGCCAGCAGCAAATACGACAGGGGGAGCACAGATACGCAGTATTTT.

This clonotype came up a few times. The CDR3 here is CASSQDTSPNIQYF. CDR3 coding DNA: TGCGCCAGCAGCCAAGATACATCCCCAAACATTCAGTACTTC. The V and J genes are TRBV4-3 and TRBJ2-4; D ambiguous. CDR3 size: 14 residues. The V end was cut by 0 bases, the J end by 6 bases, with 9 bases between. In germline, CDR1 is LGHNA, CDR2 YSLEER.

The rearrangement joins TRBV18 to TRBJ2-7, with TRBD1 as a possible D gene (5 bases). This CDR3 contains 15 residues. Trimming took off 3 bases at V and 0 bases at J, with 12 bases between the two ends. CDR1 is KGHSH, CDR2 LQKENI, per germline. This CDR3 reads CASSPLTVPSYEQYF. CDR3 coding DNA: TGTGCCAGCTCACCCCTGACAGTGCCCTCCTACGAGCAGTACTTC.

The CDR3 nucleotides read TGTGCCTGGAGCACGGGGGAGGGAGCCTACAATGAGCAGTTCTTC. Amino acid sequence: CAWSTGEGAYNEQFF. V and J are TRBV30 and TRBJ2-1, with 7 bases lining up with TRBD2. The CDR3 length is 15 residues. Germline CDR1 reads GTSNPN; CDR2 reads SVGIG (reference sequence). Trimming at V came to 3 bases and at J to 2 bases, leaving 7 bases not matched to a gene.

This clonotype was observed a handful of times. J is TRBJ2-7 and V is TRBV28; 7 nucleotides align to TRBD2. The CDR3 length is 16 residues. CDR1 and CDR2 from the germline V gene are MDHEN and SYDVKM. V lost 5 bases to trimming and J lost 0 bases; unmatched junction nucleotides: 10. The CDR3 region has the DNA TGTGCCAGCAGTCCCACCTCTAGCGGAGTCTCCTACGAGCAGTACTTC. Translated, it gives CASSPTSSGVSYEQYF.

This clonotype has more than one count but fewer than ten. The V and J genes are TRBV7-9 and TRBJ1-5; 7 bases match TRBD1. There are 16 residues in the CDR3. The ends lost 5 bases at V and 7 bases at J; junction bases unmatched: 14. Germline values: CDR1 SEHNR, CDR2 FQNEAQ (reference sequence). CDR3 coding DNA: TGTGCCAGCAGCGCTACAGGGGTTGCGGGAAGACAGCCCCAGCATTTT. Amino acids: CASSATGVAGRQPQHF.

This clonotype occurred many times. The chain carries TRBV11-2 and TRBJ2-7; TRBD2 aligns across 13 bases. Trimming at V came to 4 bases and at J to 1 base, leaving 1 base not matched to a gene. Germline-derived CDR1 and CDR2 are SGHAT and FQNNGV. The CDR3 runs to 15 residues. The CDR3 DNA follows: TGTGCCAGCAGCTGGGGACTAGCGGGATCCTACGAGCAGTACTTC. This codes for CASSWGLAGSYEQYF.

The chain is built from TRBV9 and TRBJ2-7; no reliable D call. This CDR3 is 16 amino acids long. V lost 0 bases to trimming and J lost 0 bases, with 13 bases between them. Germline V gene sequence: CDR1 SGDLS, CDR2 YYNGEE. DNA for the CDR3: TGTGCCAGCAGCGTAGGGGGTACCATGAGCTCCTACGAGCAGTACTTC. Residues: CASSVGGTMSSYEQYF.

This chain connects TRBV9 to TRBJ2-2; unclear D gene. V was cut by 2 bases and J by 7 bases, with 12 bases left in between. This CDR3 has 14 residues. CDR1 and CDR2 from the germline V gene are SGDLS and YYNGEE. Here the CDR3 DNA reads TGTGCCAGCAGCGTTCTTGTCCGCAGCGGGGAGCTGTTTTTT. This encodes CASSVLVRSGELFF.

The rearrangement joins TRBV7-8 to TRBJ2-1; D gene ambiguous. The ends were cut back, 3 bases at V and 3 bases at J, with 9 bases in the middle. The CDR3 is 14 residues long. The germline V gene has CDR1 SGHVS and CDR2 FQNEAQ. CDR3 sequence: CASSLGWYYNEQFF. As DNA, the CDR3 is TGTGCCAGCAGCTTGGGTTGGTACTACAATGAGCAGTTCTTC.

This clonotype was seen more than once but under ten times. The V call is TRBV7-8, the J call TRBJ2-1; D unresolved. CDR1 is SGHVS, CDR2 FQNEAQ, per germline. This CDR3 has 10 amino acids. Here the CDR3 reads CRSSYNEQFF. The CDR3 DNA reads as TGTAGGAGCTCCTACAATGAGCAGTTCTTC.